Presented here are 20 T cell receptor beta chains from one specimen sequenced in a study of beta chain features in type 1 diabetes. Investigators reverse transcribed all isolated RNA, so they sequenced expressed TCRB transcripts. Produced via immunoSEQ multiplex PCR; TCRdb's table is partial and in-frame only. Of roughly 370,000 clones listed, approximately 13% are singletons. Sequenced: naive CD4+ T cells from blood. Receptor source: a man aged 25 to 40 in good health.

A few counts support this clone. V and J are TRBV2 and TRBJ2-3, with 7 bases identical to TRBD2. The CDR3 sequence is 17 residues long. The germline gives CDR1 SNHLY, CDR2 FYNNEI. V gave up 4 bases and J gave up 3 bases; unmatched junction bases: 13. CDR3 loop: CASSVPNPGLSTDTQYF. The CDR3 region has the DNA TGTGCCAGCAGTGTCCCGAATCCGGGACTAAGTACAGATACGCAGTATTTT.

V is TRBV7-2 and J is TRBJ2-3; either TRBD1 or TRBD2 may supply D (6 bases each). From germline, CDR1 is SGHTA and CDR2 FQGNSA. This CDR3 has 16 residues. With 7 bases removed from V and 3 bases from J, the gap between germline ends came to 20 bases. The CDR3 protein is CASTRNGGGQTDTQYF. Written as DNA, the CDR3 is TGTGCCAGCACCAGAAACGGTGGGGGGCAAACAGATACGCAGTATTTT.

This clone occurred a few times. Other nucleotide sequences from this sample produce the same CDR3. This chain joins TRBV7-2 and TRBJ2-5; 7 bases fit TRBD1. The CDR3 spans 15 residues. Germline V CDR1 and CDR2: SGHTA, FQGNSA. The junction had 6 bases not matched to a gene; V was cut back by 4 bases and J by 1 base. The CDR3 is CASSSGTASQETQYF. The CDR3, as DNA: TGTGCCAGCAGCTCCGGGACAGCCTCCCAAGAGACCCAGTACTTC.

The chain joins TRBV2 to TRBJ1-6; a possible D gene is TRBD1 (5 bases). The V end lost 9 bases, the J end lost 7 bases, and 13 bases lay between the germline ends. This CDR3 is 13 amino acids long. The germline CDR1 and CDR2 sequences are SNHLY and FYNNEI. CDR3: CARRDSQNSPLHF. The CDR3, as DNA: TGTGCCAGAAGGGACTCCCAGAATTCACCCCTCCACTTT.

CDR3 sequence: CAWIRWDSISFGHYEQYV. CDR3 DNA: TGTGCCTGGATTAGATGGGACTCCATAAGTTTTGGCCACTACGAGCAGTACGTC. This rearrangement joins TRBV30 to TRBJ2-7; possible D gene TRBD2, 6 bases. The V end lost 4 bases, the J end lost 3 bases, and 28 bases lay between the germline ends. Germline V lookup: CDR1 GTSNPN, CDR2 SVGIG (reference sequence). CDR3 length: 18 residues.

On this clone: At one end, the junction sequence differs from germline, possibly due to a read error. V gene TRBV7-7 combines with J gene TRBJ2-1, with D possibly matching TRBD2 (6 bases). This CDR3 contains 14 residues. Germline-derived CDR1 and CDR2 are SSHAT and FNYEAQ (reference sequence). The CDR3 here is CASSLRLGYNEQFF. The CDR3 bases are TGTGCTAGCAGCCTACGACTAGGTTACAATGAGCAGTTCTTC.

The rearrangement joins TRBV5-1 to TRBJ2-4; 7 nucleotides match TRBD1. Germline V gene lookup returns CDR1 SGHRS and CDR2 YFSETQ. The CDR3 spans 12 residues. V shed 4 bases and J 14 bases; nucleotides not matched to a gene: 9. DNA of the CDR3: TGCGCCAGCAGCGAATCCGGGACAGTAGAGTACTTC. Amino acids: CASSESGTVEYF.

The table lists this clone with a few counts. The chain carries TRBV7-2 and TRBJ2-1; D not certain. The CDR3 loop spans 13 amino acids. CDR1 is SGHTA and CDR2 is FQGNSA in the germline V gene. The germline V and J ends were trimmed by 3 bases and 0 bases, with 3 bases remaining between them. The CDR3 here is CASSFNSYNEQFF. The CDR3 DNA reads TGTGCCAGCAGCTTTAACTCCTACAATGAGCAGTTCTTC. The full variable domain, in which reference TRBV7-2 and TRBJ2-1 provide the parts outside the CDR3, is GAGVSQSPSNKVTEKGKDVELRCDPISGHTALYWYRQSLGQGLEFLIYFQGNSAPDKSGLPSDRFSAERTGGSVSTLTIQRTQQEDSAVYLCASSFNSYNEQFFGPGTRLTVL.

As to this clone: Other DNA sequences of this sample code for an identical CDR3. V and J are TRBV30 and TRBJ1-3; D call uncertain. Trimming removed 0 bases from V and 0 bases from J, with 3 bases in between. The CDR3 length is 13 residues. CDR1 GTSNPN and CDR2 SVGIG come from the germline V gene (reference sequence). The CDR3 sequence: CAWSVVSGNTIYF. The CDR3 nucleotides are TGTGCCTGGAGTGTGGTCTCTGGAAACACCATATATTTT.

This clone was observed a handful of times. V is TRBV5-8 and J is TRBJ1-2, with TRBD1 as a possible D gene (5 bases). The CDR3 runs to 13 residues. CDR1 and CDR2 (germline): SGHTS, YDEGEE. Between the trimmed V and J ends, which lost 5 bases and 4 bases, there was a span of 12 bases. The CDR3 sequence is CASRLPGTYGYTF. The CDR3 DNA reads as TGTGCCAGCAGATTACCAGGGACCTATGGCTACACCTTC.

This clone was seen only a few times. J is TRBJ2-7 and V is TRBV6-6; 9 bases map to TRBD1. The CDR3 has 14 amino acids. Germline lookup yields CDR1 MNHNY and CDR2 SVGAGI (reference sequence). Trimming at V came to 2 bases and at J to 4 bases, leaving 3 bases not matched to a gene. CDR3 nucleotides: TGTGCCAGCAGTTACGGGACAGGGAGATACGAGCAGTACGTC. This gives the protein CASSYGTGRYEQYV.

This clone was observed a handful of times. This chain joins TRBV9 and TRBJ2-6; TRBD1 agrees at 8 bases. CDR1 SGDLS and CDR2 YYNGEE come from the germline V gene. The CDR3 is made up of 18 amino acids. The V gene end was trimmed by 4 bases and the J gene end by 0 bases; junction bases not matched to a gene: 9. CDR3 sequence reads: CASSYRTGTISGANVLTF. CDR3 sequence (DNA): TGTGCCAGCAGCTACCGGACAGGGACCATCTCTGGGGCCAACGTCCTGACTTTC.

This clone has only a few counts. The chain employs TRBV4-1 and TRBJ1-5, with a tentative D call TRBD1 (6 bases). Germline V gene data show CDR1 as MGHRA and CDR2 as YSYEKL. This CDR3 is 17 amino acids long. Trimming took 4 bases from V and 0 from J, leaving 16 bases between them. The CDR3 sequence is CASSPGVRSASNQPQHF. Written as DNA, the CDR3 is TGCGCCAGCAGCCCAGGGGTGCGGTCGGCTAGCAATCAGCCCCAGCATTTT.

Only a few counts were recorded for this clone. The gene calls are TRBV7-9 and TRBJ2-2; D gene uncertain. CDR1 is SEHNR and CDR2 is FQNEAQ in the germline V gene (reference sequence). V was cut by 7 bases and J by 5 bases, with 17 bases left in between. This CDR3 is built from 15 residues. This chain's CDR3 is CASILSGLGTGELFF. CDR3 DNA sequence: TGTGCCAGCATCCTTTCCGGCTTGGGGACCGGGGAGCTGTTTTTT.

This clone was found a few times. The V and J genes are TRBV25-1 and TRBJ2-2; 9 bases map to TRBD2. In germline, CDR1 is MGHDK, CDR2 SYGVNS. The CDR3 runs 16 residues. Losses at the gene ends were 7 bases for V and 5 bases for J; bases not matched to a gene: 11. The CDR3 is CASNPGTSLRTGELFF. CDR3 coding DNA: TGTGCCAGCAACCCCGGGACTAGCTTAAGGACCGGGGAGCTGTTTTTT.

This clone was seen only a few times. V gene TRBV21-1 combines with J gene TRBJ2-3; TRBD1, the D gene given by the table, was not confirmed from the DNA. TRBV21-1 is a listed pseudogene. This CDR3 is 13 amino acids long. The chain's CDR3 is CASSFPQEDTQYF. CDR3 sequence (DNA): TGTGCCAGCAGCTTCCCACAGGAAGATACGCAGTATTTT.

The rearrangement links TRBV20-1 to TRBJ1-2; D not certain. The length of the CDR3 is 8 residues. V lost 4 bases to trimming and J lost 8 bases, with 2 bases between them. Germline V CDR1 and CDR2: DFQATT, SNEGSKA (reference sequence). CDR3 residues: CSATGYTF. The CDR3 nucleotides are TGCAGTGCTACCGGCTACACCTTC.

This clone turned up a few times. The chain couples TRBV9 to TRBJ2-7, with a tentative D call TRBD2 (6 bases). The CDR3 is 15 residues long. Between the trimmed V and J ends, which lost 0 bases and 7 bases, there was a span of 17 bases. CDR1 and CDR2 (germline): SGDLS, YYNGEE. The CDR3 reads CASSVASDGAGEQYF. As DNA, the CDR3 is TGTGCCAGCAGCGTAGCTAGTGATGGGGCGGGAGAGCAGTACTTC.

In regard to this clone: This specimen includes other DNA sequences encoding the same CDR3. The chain uses TRBV7-9 and TRBJ2-3; 8 nucleotides agree with TRBD1. The junction had 1 base not matched to a gene; V was cut back by 2 bases and J by 3 bases. CDR3 length equals 14 residues. CDR1 is SEHNR, CDR2 FQNEAQ, per germline (reference sequence). CDR3 bases: TGTGCCAGCAGCTTAACAGGGGGGACAGATACGCAGTATTTT. Its protein is CASSLTGGTDTQYF. Based on the CDR3 plus reference TRBV7-9 and TRBJ2-3, the full variable domain is DTGVSQNPRHKITKRGQNVTFRCDPISEHNRLYWYRQTLGQGPEFLTYFQNEAQLEKSRLLSDRFSAERPKGSFSTLEIQRTEQGDSAMYLCASSLTGGTDTQYFGPGTRLTVL.

This clone was counted only a few times. The gene calls are TRBV15 and TRBJ1-3; D is uncertain. V dropped 8 bases and J dropped 1 base, with 12 bases sitting between them. Germline CDR1 and CDR2: LNHNV and YYDKDF (reference sequence). CDR3 length: 14 residues. The CDR3 spells CATSKMHSGNTIYF. The CDR3 DNA reads as TGTGCCACCTCAAAGATGCATTCTGGAAACACCATATATTTT.